The 13 T cell receptor beta chains in this list originate from one sample, sequenced in a study of identical twins. Each CDR3 protein is one row after TCRdb ran MiXCR on the 5' RACE reads. Among 650,000 to 750,000 distinct CDR3 sequences listed, 20% to 25% were seen once. These data were also reused for a study on T cells expressing NK-cell markers.

Sequencing was done on a sample of PBMCs. Receptors were obtained from a woman between 18 and 30 years old in good health.

This sequence joins TRBV27 and TRBJ2-7; D remains unclear. CDR1 and CDR2 from the germline V gene are MNHEY and SMNVEV (reference sequence). Trimming cost V 4 bases and J 9 bases, with 25 bases left between them. CDR3 length equals 16 residues. The CDR3 region is CASSSRPNSGHSGQYF. CDR3 DNA sequence: TGTGCCAGCAGTTCCCGCCCCAACTCGGGCCACTCGGGGCAGTACTTC.

The table lists this clonotype with many counts. V and J are TRBV7-2 and TRBJ2-1; D may be TRBD1 or TRBD2 (5 bases each). CDR3 length: 16 amino acids. Trimming left V 2 bases short and J 2 bases short, with 13 bases between. Germline V lookup: CDR1 SGHTA, CDR2 FQGNSA. CDR3 DNA sequence: TGTGCCAGCAGCTTATGGGGGACCCCGGCCTACAATGAGCAGTTCTTC. It encodes CASSLWGTPAYNEQFF.

CDR3: CASSYSSSGGETQYF. In DNA, the CDR3 is TGTGCCAGCAGTTATTCCTCATCAGGAGGGGAGACCCAGTACTTC. The rearrangement links TRBV6-5 to TRBJ2-5, with D maybe TRBD2 (6 bases). There are 15 residues in the CDR3. Trimming stripped 3 bases from V and 5 bases from J, with 16 bases between. Germline loops: CDR1 MNHEY, CDR2 SVGAGI.

This chain joins TRBV7-9 and TRBJ1-6; the D gene is possibly TRBD1 (5 bases). This CDR3 comprises 14 residues. V shed 6 bases and J shed 9 bases, with 15 bases lying between them. Germline assignment: CDR1 SEHNR and CDR2 FQNEAQ (reference sequence). CDR3: CASSPDKGISPLHF. The CDR3 coding sequence is TGTGCCAGCAGTCCTGACAAGGGGATTTCACCCCTCCACTTT.

This clonotype was counted at least ten times. J is TRBJ2-7 and V is TRBV5-1; D tentatively reads TRBD1 or TRBD2 (5 bases each). This CDR3 has 14 residues. V dropped 4 bases and J dropped 3 bases, with 14 bases sitting between them. Germline CDR1 is SGHRS and CDR2 is YFSETQ. The CDR3 region is CASSATGTVYEQYF. CDR3 DNA sequence: TGCGCCAGCAGCGCTACCGGGACGGTCTACGAGCAGTACTTC.

The chain couples TRBV6-2 or TRBV6-3 to TRBJ2-7; 9 positions match TRBD2. The V and J ends lost 11 bases and 0 bases, in that order; junction bases with no gene match: 5. CDR1 and CDR2 from the germline V gene are MNHEY and SVGEGT. CDR3 length: 13 residues. CDR3 loop: CASMTSGSYEQYF. For the CDR3, the DNA is TGTGCCTCCATGACTAGCGGCTCCTACGAGCAGTACTTC.

CDR3 DNA: TGTGCCAGCAGTTACTCGGGCACAGCCTCCCCGGGGGACATTCAGTACTTC. Translated, it gives CASSYSGTASPGDIQYF. V gene TRBV6-5 combines with J gene TRBJ2-4; TRBD2 might be the D (6 bases). Trimming took off 0 bases at V and 8 bases at J, with 20 bases between the two ends. Germline CDR1 MNHEY, CDR2 SVGAGI. This CDR3 contains 17 residues.

This clonotype was picked up a small number of times. CDR3 loop: CASSPRQGTGELFF. The CDR3 DNA follows: TGTGCCAGCAGCCCCAGACAGGGGACCGGGGAGCTGTTTTTT. The chain links TRBV7-9 to TRBJ2-2, with TRBD1 matching over 8 bases. This CDR3 comprises 14 residues. Germline V gene data show CDR1 as SEHNR and CDR2 as FQNEAQ (reference sequence). Trimming at V came to 5 bases and at J to 5 bases, leaving 4 bases not matched to a gene. Full variable domain (missing parts from reference TRBV7-9 and TRBJ2-2): DTGVSQNPRHKITKRGQNVTFRCDPISEHNRLYWYRQTLGQGPEFLTYFQNEAQLEKSRLLSDRFSAERPKGSFSTLEIQRTEQGDSAMYLCASSPRQGTGELFFGEGSRLTVL.

This clonotype was recorded many times. This chain links TRBV29-1 with TRBJ2-7; tentatively, D is TRBD1 (6 bases). V was shortened by 3 bases and J by 3 bases, with 12 bases between the two germline ends. Germline assignment: CDR1 SQVTM and CDR2 ANQGSEA. The CDR3 has 13 amino acids. As DNA, the CDR3 is TGCAGCGTTGAGGAAACAGGGTTCTACGAGCAGTACTTC. Translating gives CSVEETGFYEQYF.

The V call is TRBV7-2, the J call TRBJ2-5, with D unresolved. Trimming pared 2 bases from V and 5 bases from J, leaving 15 bases between. Germline lookup yields CDR1 SGHTA and CDR2 FQGNSA. This CDR3 comprises 15 residues. CDR3 in DNA: TGTGCCAGCAGCTTAACCTGGGGTGGGCGGGAGACCCAGTACTTC. Amino acid sequence: CASSLTWGGRETQYF.

This clonotype came up a few times. The CDR3 loop is CASSSTGGPYEQYF. CDR3 bases: TGTGCCAGCAGTTCGACAGGGGGTCCCTACGAGCAGTACTTC. The chain is built from TRBV12-3 or TRBV12-4 and TRBJ2-7; 9 nucleotides match TRBD1. J lost 2 bases, V lost 4 bases, and 3 bases had no gene match. The CDR3 is 14 amino acids.

The rearrangement joins TRBV15 to TRBJ2-1, with D possibly matching TRBD1 (7 bases). The CDR3 loop spans 18 amino acids. The germline gives CDR1 LNHNV, CDR2 YYDKDF (reference sequence). The ends were cut back, 1 base at V and 6 bases at J, with 22 bases in the middle. CDR3 amino acids: CATSRGLRGTALGNEQFF. In nucleotides, the CDR3 is TGTGCCACCAGCAGAGGCCTCCGGGGGACAGCCTTAGGCAATGAGCAGTTCTTC.

V is TRBV6-1 and J is TRBJ1-1; no clear D. This CDR3 has 14 residues. Trimming removed 6 bases at V and 0 bases at J, with 11 bases between. Germline V gives CDR1 MNHNS, CDR2 SASEGT. CDR3 sequence: CASRISGMNTEAFF. The CDR3 coding sequence is TGTGCCAGCAGGATCAGCGGGATGAACACTGAAGCTTTCTTT.